This TCR beta chain was identified during a study of blood T cell repertoires in COVID-19. Study overall: Spain, Italy and the United States supplied samples that represented acute and convalescent COVID-19.

The CDR3 contains 13 residues. The V end was cut by 6 bases, the J end by 6 bases, with 14 bases between. The method was immunoSEQ multiplex PCR; TCRdb's version includes in-frame clones alone and lacks a portion of them. The sample shows about 210,000 clones, roughly 84% of them seen only once. In terms of age and location, participants ranged from roughly 18 to 90 years and lived in about two dozen US areas. Cohorts were based on clinical histories the participants reported. V usage is TRBV12-3 or TRBV12-4 and J usage is TRBJ1-2; tentative D call: TRBD1 (5 bases). The specimen sequenced was PBMCs or T cells enriched from blood (not recorded which). The TCR sequence derives from a woman aged 25-40 years who had been exposed to COVID-19. The CDR3 spells CASSPDILHGYTF. CDR3 sequence (DNA): TGTGCCAGCAGCCCGGACATTTTACATGGCTACACCTTC.